The 5 T cell receptor beta chains presented below share a single source sample, sequenced in a study of CD8+ T cells in alopecia areata. Isolated RNA was reverse transcribed into cDNA used as the sequencing template. TCRdb's table, derived via immunoSEQ multiplex PCR, lists solely in-frame clones and lacks some. The sample has several thousand clones, none seen only once. This sample's time point: mouse skin 6 weeks after grafting, around onset of hair loss. Sample: skin, taken at week 6. All receptors come from a C3H/HeJ mouse with alopecia areata. This strain's MHC haplotype is H2-k.

At least ten counts were recorded for this clone. Genes and germline come from the mouse. The read terminates 4 residues ahead of where the CDR3 ends, so the germline J gene completes it. The chain uses TRBV1 and TRBJ1-1; D possibly corresponds to TRBD1 (5 bases). Germline CDR1 NSQYPW, CDR2 LRSPGD (reference sequence). V lost 2 bases and J lost 3, with 7 bases in between. The CDR3 totals 13 residues. CDR3 DNA, as far as it was read: TGCACCTGCAGTGCACAGGGAGACACA. Protein product: CTCSAQGDT. The whole CDR3 is CTCSAQGDTEVFF.

Regarding this clone: Mouse germline and gene names are used. From the germline J gene comes the end of the CDR3, since the read stops 4 residues before it. V is TRBV16 and J is TRBJ2-7, with 9 bases fitting TRBD2. The germline gives CDR1 SGHSA, CDR2 FRNQAP. The CDR3 covers 15 residues. Trimming removed 1 base from V and 0 bases from J; junction bases left unmatched: 1. CDR3 region: CASSLALGGSYEQYF. Incomplete CDR3 DNA: TGTGCAAGCAGCTTAGCACTGGGGGGCTCCTAT.

This clone was observed many times. Gene names are the mouse ones. The read is 3 residues too short to cover the CDR3 end, so that end is filled in from the germline J gene. This chain links TRBV17 with TRBJ1-6; D gene unclear. TRBJ1-6 is an ORF; its function is uncertain. The CDR3 has 14 amino acids. V was pared by 3 bases and J by 4 bases, with 7 bases between. Germline CDR1 MNHDT, CDR2 YYDKIL. CDR3 protein: CASSSYKYNSPLYF. CDR3 bases read: TGTGCTAGCAGTAGTTACAAATATAATTCGCCC.

In regard to this clone: A junction boundary mismatches the germline segment, possibly from a read error. Any gene name here is a mouse gene name. Read sequence stops 4 residues before the CDR3 end, and the germline J gene provides the missing end. V is TRBV17 and J is TRBJ2-5; 8 bases line up with TRBD2. This CDR3 spans 14 amino acids. The V gene's germline CDR1 is MNHDT and CDR2 YYDKIL. The CDR3 loop is CASSTGGREDTQYF. The DNA read from the CDR3 is TGTGCCAGCAGTACGGGGGGGCGCGAAGAC.

This clone was counted many times. The genes are named according to mouse. The CDR3 end is not reached by the read, which stops 4 residues before it; the germline J gene fills it in. The V call is TRBV13-2, the J call TRBJ2-7, with TRBD2 matching 11 bases. This CDR3 has 15 residues. CDR1 NNHNN and CDR2 SYGAGS come from the germline V gene (reference sequence). V shed 0 bases, J shed 3 bases, and the junction held 2 bases outside the gene matches. The sequenced CDR3 bases are TGTGCCAGCGGTGATGAGGGACTGGGGGTCTAT. Encoded protein: CASGDEGLGVY. The entire CDR3 reads CASGDEGLGVYEQYF.